Presented here are 28 T cell receptor beta chains from one specimen sequenced in a study of Ad26.COV2.S vaccination and SARS-CoV-2 variants. The repertoire was sequenced with immunoSEQ multiplex PCR; TCRdb's copy has only in-frame clones and lacks some. The data hold hundreds of thousands of clones, with 88% observed a single time. The treatment here: roughly 20 received Ad26.COV2.S at low or high dose, single or two shots; about five received placebo; per-sample allocation not given. All samples were drawn on day 63, counting from the first vaccine or placebo injection. The sample in question was peripheral blood, obtained in a trial of Ad26.COV2.S vaccine versus placebo. These receptor sequences come from a person between 18 and 60 years old who received the Ad26.COV2.S COVID-19 vaccine or a placebo.

The chain links TRBV28 to TRBJ1-5; 7 bases are shared with TRBD1. CDR1 and CDR2 (germline): MDHEN, SYDVKM. Trimming at V came to 2 bases and at J to 8 bases, leaving 15 bases not matched to a gene. CDR3 size: 17 residues. The CDR3 protein is CASSLGEDRWPREPQHF. The CDR3 DNA reads TGTGCCAGCAGTTTAGGGGAGGACAGGTGGCCTCGGGAGCCCCAGCATTTT. Full variable domain (outside the CDR3, taken from reference TRBV28 and TRBJ1-5): DVKVTQSSRYLVKRTGEKVFLECVQDMDHENMFWYRQDPGLGLRLIYFSYDVKMKEKGDIPEGYSVSREKKERFSLILESASTNQTSMYLCASSLGEDRWPREPQHFGDGTRLSIL.

This clone was seen a handful of times. The chain uses TRBV5-1 and TRBJ2-6, with 8 nucleotides matching TRBD2. This CDR3 contains 19 residues. From germline, CDR1 is SGHRS and CDR2 YFSETQ. The V and J ends lost 1 base and 0 bases, in that order; junction bases with no gene match: 9. The CDR3 nucleotides are TGCGCCAGCAGCTTGAGCGGTAGCGGGGTGCCCTCTGGGGCCAACGTCCTGACTTTC. This codes for CASSLSGSGVPSGANVLTF.

V usage is TRBV14 and J usage is TRBJ1-6; D ambiguous. V was cut by 2 bases and J by 4 bases, with 9 bases left in between. Per the germline V gene, CDR1 is SGHDN and CDR2 is FVKESK. The CDR3 length is 15 residues. The CDR3 is CASSQLTQYNSPLHF. In DNA, the CDR3 is TGTGCCAGCAGCCAATTAACACAATATAATTCACCCCTCCACTTT.

This clone appeared once. The gene calls are TRBV19 and TRBJ1-2, with TRBD1 matching over 9 bases. CDR3 length: 16 residues. The germline gives CDR1 LNHDA, CDR2 SQIVND (reference sequence). Unmatched junction bases numbered 13, after V lost 7 bases and J lost 4 bases. For the CDR3, the DNA is TGTGCCAGTACCATGACGAATGGACAGGGGAGCTATGGCTACACCTTC. This gives the protein CASTMTNGQGSYGYTF.

This rearrangement joins TRBV7-3 to TRBJ1-5; TRBD1 matches 9 bases. The ends lost 4 bases at V and 4 bases at J; junction bases unmatched: 14. Germline V gives CDR1 SGHTA, CDR2 FQGTGA. The CDR3 sequence is 18 residues long. CDR3 nucleotide sequence: TGTGCCAGCAGCTCCACAAACAGGGGGCCCTTGGATAATCAGCCCCAGCATTTT. It translates to CASSSTNRGPLDNQPQHF.

The chain has TRBV9 and TRBJ2-1; tentatively, D is TRBD1 (5 bases). This CDR3 contains 15 residues. V was clipped by 7 bases and J by 5 bases, with 19 bases between them. Germline loops: CDR1 SGDLS, CDR2 YYNGEE. CDR3 nucleotide sequence: TGTGCCAGCGGTCCCGGTAGGGGCCGGAACAATGAGCAGTTCTTC. This codes for CASGPGRGRNNEQFF.

The chain has TRBV28 and TRBJ1-5; the D gene is possibly TRBD1 (5 bases). The CDR3 totals 16 residues. V lost 2 bases, J lost 3 bases, and 14 bases lay in between. Germline lookup yields CDR1 MDHEN and CDR2 SYDVKM. CDR3: CASSLAGGRTNQPQHF. The DNA of the CDR3 is TGTGCCAGCAGTTTAGCCGGGGGAAGGACCAATCAGCCCCAGCATTTT. The full variable domain, in which reference TRBV28 and TRBJ1-5 provide the parts outside the CDR3, is DVKVTQSSRYLVKRTGEKVFLECVQDMDHENMFWYRQDPGLGLRLIYFSYDVKMKEKGDIPEGYSVSREKKERFSLILESASTNQTSMYLCASSLAGGRTNQPQHFGDGTRLSIL.

The genes are TRBV19 and TRBJ2-7, with 9 bases fitting TRBD2. This CDR3 contains 15 residues. Germline V gene sequence: CDR1 LNHDA, CDR2 SQIVND (reference sequence). Germline trimming cut 4 bases from V and 4 bases from J; bases unmatched to any gene: 8. The CDR3 bases are TGTGCCAGTAGTAACCTTCAAGCGGGAGGATACGAGCAGTACTTC. This gives the protein CASSNLQAGGYEQYF.

This chain uses TRBV24-1 with TRBJ1-6, with TRBD1 as a possible D gene (5 bases). Trimming removed 4 bases at V and 9 bases at J, with 24 bases between. CDR1 is KGHDR and CDR2 is SFDVKD in the germline V gene. This CDR3 comprises 18 residues. CDR3 sequence (DNA): TGTGCCACCAGTGACCCCGGCCCTCTATGGAGGGGTAGTTCACCCCTCCACTTT. Its translation is CATSDPGPLWRGSSPLHF.

The chain employs TRBV4-3 and TRBJ2-2; maybe TRBD2 (6 bases). CDR1 and CDR2 (germline): LGHNA, YSLEER. The V gene lost 0 bases and the J gene lost 1 base, with 9 bases spanning the gap. CDR3 length: 16 residues. The CDR3 nucleotides read TGCGCCAGCAGCCAAGATGGGGGGAGGAACACCGGGGAGCTGTTTTTT. Translated: CASSQDGGRNTGELFF.

The chain is built from TRBV12-3 or TRBV12-4 and TRBJ1-5, with D possibly TRBD1 on 6 matching bases. V lost 5 bases, J lost 2 bases, and 7 bases lay in between. This CDR3 is built from 13 residues. The CDR3 sequence is CASSRQGNQPQHF. The CDR3 DNA reads as TGTGCCAGCAGTCGACAGGGCAATCAGCCCCAGCATTTT.

The chain combines TRBV7-9 with TRBJ2-7; no firm D call. Looked up from germline, CDR1 is SEHNR and CDR2 is FQNEAQ (reference sequence). The CDR3 spans 14 residues. Trimming cost V 5 bases and J 3 bases, with 14 bases left between them. CDR3 region: CASSGMVAGYEQYF. As DNA, the CDR3 is TGTGCCAGCAGCGGCATGGTGGCTGGCTACGAGCAGTACTTC.

The rearrangement links TRBV7-8 to TRBJ1-3, with D perhaps matching TRBD1 (5 bases). Trimming left V 5 bases short and J 6 bases short, with 17 bases between. The CDR3 runs 15 residues. Germline loops: CDR1 SGHVS, CDR2 FQNEAQ. The CDR3 is CASSKGAGSPNTIYF. CDR3 DNA sequence: TGTGCCAGCAGCAAAGGGGCGGGGTCGCCAAACACCATATATTTT. The full variable domain, rest sourced from reference TRBV7-8 and TRBJ1-3, is GAGVSQSPRYKVAKRGQDVALRCDPISGHVSLFWYQQALGQGPEFLTYFQNEAQLDKSGLPSDRFFAERPEGSVSTLKIQRTQQEDSAVYLCASSKGAGSPNTIYFGEGSWLTVV.

The chain couples TRBV5-1 to TRBJ2-5; TRBD2 might be the D (6 bases). The CDR3 loop spans 13 amino acids. CDR1 SGHRS and CDR2 YFSETQ come from the germline V gene. V shed 3 bases and J shed 5 bases, with 11 bases lying between them. CDR3 DNA sequence: TGCGCCAGCAGCTCGCTGGGGAGGGAGACCCAGTACTTC. Translated: CASSSLGRETQYF.

This clone has a handful of counts. Other DNA sequences of this sample code for an identical CDR3. The genes are TRBV6-4 and TRBJ1-5, with D hard to call. In germline, CDR1 is MRHNA, CDR2 SNTAGT. The CDR3 sequence is 13 residues long. The V gene lost 2 bases and the J gene lost 4 bases, with 6 bases spanning the gap. CDR3 loop: CASSDRANQPQHF. CDR3 nucleotide sequence: TGTGCCAGCAGTGACAGAGCTAATCAGCCCCAGCATTTT.

The chain couples TRBV18 to TRBJ1-4; D unresolved. The CDR3 runs to 15 residues. Germline V gives CDR1 KGHSH, CDR2 LQKENI. Trimming cost V 6 bases and J 0 bases, with 11 bases left between them. This CDR3 reads CASSFSIPTNEKLFF. Written as DNA, the CDR3 is TGTGCCAGCTCCTTCAGTATCCCAACTAATGAAAAACTGTTTTTT.

The V call is TRBV4-3, the J call TRBJ1-1, with D uncertain. The V gene lost 3 bases and the J gene lost 0 bases, with 8 bases spanning the gap. CDR1 and CDR2 from the germline V gene are LGHNA and YSLEER. The CDR3 has 14 residues. The CDR3 sequence: CASSQSLLNTEAFF. Here the CDR3 DNA reads TGCGCCAGCAGCCAGTCTCTTCTGAACACTGAAGCTTTCTTT.

The genes are TRBV18 and TRBJ2-3; D not certain. CDR3 size: 11 residues. V was cut by 5 bases and J by 2 bases, with 2 bases left in between. Germline values: CDR1 KGHSH, CDR2 LQKENI. The CDR3: CASSSTDTQYF. CDR3 bases: TGTGCCAGCTCATCCACAGATACGCAGTATTTT.

This clone was counted a single time. The rearrangement uses TRBV27 and TRBJ2-3; no firm D call. The CDR3 is made up of 18 amino acids. CDR1 is MNHEY, CDR2 SMNVEV, per germline (reference sequence). The germline V and J ends were trimmed by 5 bases and 0 bases, with 21 bases remaining between them. DNA of the CDR3: TGTGCCAGCAGTCTCGGGCCTCACTGGTTATCTAGCACAGATACGCAGTATTTT. Residues: CASSLGPHWLSSTDTQYF.

In the case of this clone: Because the CDR3's place on the DNA is in doubt, the DNA is left out and the CDR3 is given as listed by TCRdb. This sequence joins TRBV28 and TRBJ2-5; TRBD2, as called in the table, went unchecked against the DNA. Germline CDR1 reads MDHEN; CDR2 reads SYDVKM. Counting both end residues, the CDR3 totals 15 amino acids. This CDR3 is CASSFGSGERETQYF.

The J gene is TRBJ2-7, the V gene TRBV9, with 7 bases lining up with TRBD1. CDR3 size: 16 residues. Germline assignment: CDR1 SGDLS and CDR2 YYNGEE. J lost 3 bases, V lost 2 bases, and 11 bases had no gene match. The CDR3 region has the DNA TGTGCCAGCAGCGTCAGTACAGGGGTCGGGTTCTACGAGCAGTACTTC. Translated, it gives CASSVSTGVGFYEQYF.

This clone was observed a handful of times. The genes are TRBV5-1 and TRBJ1-6; the D is unclear. Per the germline V gene, CDR1 is SGHRS and CDR2 is YFSETQ. V lost 2 bases and J 1 base, leaving 7 bases between the germline ends. The length of the CDR3 is 15 residues. CDR3 in amino acids: CASSLSSSYNSPLHF. CDR3 DNA sequence: TGCGCCAGCAGCTTATCGTCGTCCTATAATTCACCCCTCCACTTT.

The chain carries TRBV7-9 and TRBJ2-7; D ambiguous. The ends were cut back, 3 bases at V and 6 bases at J, with 15 bases in the middle. This CDR3 spans 14 amino acids. Per the germline V gene, CDR1 is SEHNR and CDR2 is FQNEAQ (reference sequence). CDR3 loop: CASSLLLLDGEQYF. CDR3 nucleotide sequence: TGTGCCAGCAGCTTGTTGCTTCTAGACGGCGAGCAGTACTTC.

The chain carries TRBV28 and TRBJ2-3, with 8 nucleotides matching TRBD1. V was pared by 7 bases and J by 4 bases, with 13 bases of the junction left unmatched. The CDR3 consists of 16 residues. Looked up from germline, CDR1 is MDHEN and CDR2 is SYDVKM. In nucleotides, the CDR3 is TGTGCCAGCACCGTCCTGGGCAGGGGGCGCTCAGATACGCAGTATTTT. Translating it yields CASTVLGRGRSDTQYF. Filled out from reference TRBV28 and TRBJ2-3, the complete variable domain reads DVKVTQSSRYLVKRTGEKVFLECVQDMDHENMFWYRQDPGLGLRLIYFSYDVKMKEKGDIPEGYSVSREKKERFSLILESASTNQTSMYLCASTVLGRGRSDTQYFGPGTRLTVL.

The chain couples TRBV30 to TRBJ1-6, with a tentative D call TRBD1 (6 bases). With 2 bases removed from V and 0 bases from J, the gap between germline ends came to 14 bases. This CDR3 contains 17 residues. The germline CDR1 and CDR2 sequences are GTSNPN and SVGIG (reference sequence). DNA of the CDR3: TGTGCCTGGAGTCTCGCAGGGGCTAGCTCCTATAATTCACCCCTCCACTTT. This codes for CAWSLAGASSYNSPLHF.

The chain links TRBV5-6 to TRBJ2-4; D is perhaps TRBD1 or TRBD2 (5 bases each). This CDR3 has 14 residues. CDR1 SGHDT and CDR2 YYEEEE come from the germline V gene. The ends were cut back, 5 bases at V and 0 bases at J, with 9 bases in the middle. CDR3: CASRGDRAKNIQYF. The CDR3 coding sequence is TGTGCCAGCAGGGGAGACAGAGCCAAAAACATTCAGTACTTC.

The rearrangement links TRBV19 to TRBJ1-3; 11 bases are a match to TRBD1. V trimming: 6 bases; J trimming: 4 bases; junction bases outside the gene matches: 5. CDR1 and CDR2 (germline): LNHDA, SQIVND (reference sequence). The CDR3 spans 15 residues. This chain's CDR3 is CASRDRGRGGNTIYF. In nucleotides, the CDR3 is TGTGCCAGTAGGGACAGGGGGCGAGGAGGAAACACCATATATTTT.

The chain couples TRBV6-5 to TRBJ1-6; 8 positions agree with TRBD1. Germline V CDR1 and CDR2: MNHEY, SVGAGI. CDR3 length equals 15 residues. J lost 2 bases, V lost 4 bases, and 1 base had no gene match. CDR3: CASSLGQAYNSPLHF. The CDR3 bases are TGTGCCAGCAGTTTGGGACAGGCCTATAATTCACCCCTCCACTTT.